These 5 T cell receptor beta chains originate from one sample sequenced in a study of OX40 agonist ivuxolimab in advanced cancers. The assay was immunoSEQ multiplex PCR, and TCRdb's table has in-frame clones only and misses some. This table holds some 63,000 clones, roughly 84% found once. Here the sequenced sample was CD4+ or CD8+ T cells sorted from blood, taken in a trial of the OX40 agonist ivuxolimab. These receptors were collected from an adult with an advanced solid tumor such as melanoma, head and neck, liver or kidney cancer.

This clone turned up a few times. Other nucleotide sequences in the sample specify the same CDR3. The V and J genes are TRBV7-9 and TRBJ2-3; the D gene is possibly TRBD2 (5 bases). The CDR3 runs 16 residues. Per the germline V gene, CDR1 is SEHNR and CDR2 is FQNEAQ (reference sequence). With 5 bases removed from V and 0 bases from J, the gap between germline ends came to 15 bases. CDR3 sequence reads: CASSLGLDLSTDTQYF. In nucleotides, the CDR3 is TGTGCCAGCAGCCTTGGACTGGACTTGAGCACAGATACGCAGTATTTT.

The chain employs TRBV7-9 and TRBJ2-3, with 7 positions matching TRBD1. V trimming: 1 base; J trimming: 0 bases; junction bases outside the gene matches: 10. The CDR3 is 18 residues long. Germline V gives CDR1 SEHNR, CDR2 FQNEAQ (reference sequence). The CDR3 protein is CASSLGQGSDYSTDTQYF. The CDR3 DNA sequence: TGTGCCAGCAGCTTAGGACAGGGCTCCGATTATAGCACAGATACGCAGTATTTT.

As concerns this clone: Other DNA sequences in the sample encode the same CDR3. V gene TRBV9 combines with J gene TRBJ2-3, with TRBD2 matching over 9 bases. From germline, CDR1 is SGDLS and CDR2 YYNGEE. The CDR3 extends over 16 amino acids. The ends lost 0 bases at V and 2 bases at J; junction bases unmatched: 4. The chain's CDR3 is CASSVVGGGATDTQYF. The CDR3 region has the DNA TGTGCCAGCAGCGTAGTGGGCGGGGGGGCCACAGATACGCAGTATTTT.

The chain uses TRBV5-1 and TRBJ1-6, with a tentative D call TRBD1 (6 bases). The CDR3 sequence is 15 residues long. CDR1 SGHRS and CDR2 YFSETQ come from the germline V gene. V gave up 1 base and J gave up 7 bases, with 12 bases separating them. CDR3 sequence: CASSLSDRRNSPLHF. Here the CDR3 DNA reads TGCGCCAGCAGCTTGTCCGACAGGCGGAATTCACCCCTCCACTTT.

The sample holds one count of this clone. The CDR3 loop reads CSVRVNLNTEAFF. CDR3 nucleotides: TGCAGCGTTAGAGTCAACTTAAACACTGAAGCTTTCTTT. This chain uses TRBV29-1 with TRBJ1-1; D is undetermined. Germline V CDR1 and CDR2: SQVTM, ANQGSEA. The CDR3 sequence is 13 residues long. V dropped 5 bases and J dropped 2 bases, with 12 bases sitting between them.